This T cell receptor beta chain appears in the sequencing data of a study of T cells in Graves' hyperthyroidism and ophthalmopathy (dated by TCRdb to the late 2010s). As for the study more broadly: Peripheral blood was sampled at the time of initial diagnosis, prior to any treatment. The paper describes TCR Vbeta CDR3 sequencing of 135 peripheral blood samples, made up of fewer than 50 ophthalmopathy patients, 70 to 75 hyperthyroidism patients and 17 progressor patients. Following sampling, methimazole starting at 30 mg daily was given to hyperthyroidism patients, and high-dose intravenous methylprednisolone was given to ophthalmopathy patients. Prospective prediction of ophthalmopathy was tested in an independent validation cohort of fewer than 20 hyperthyroidism patients and 15 to 17 patients who later progressed to ophthalmopathy. The 100 or so discovery patients were randomly split 7:3 into training and test sets. To identify distinguishing TCR V-J signatures, a discovery cohort of 100 patients was used, comprising 40 to 45 with Graves' ophthalmopathy and 57 with stable Graves' hyperthyroidism. In more than five Graves' hyperthyroidism patients, the study also compared T-cell repertoires from thyroid tissue with T-cell repertoires from blood. Broader findings and caveats from the paper: Ophthalmopathy was separated from stable hyperthyroidism by a 13 V-J signature model, with just over 85% sensitivity and just over 81% specificity obtained in cross-validation and 80%/75% obtained in testing. Sample size was not statistically predetermined, and blinding of investigators to group allocation was not performed. Most expanded thyroid clonotypes (frequency above 0.001) were also detected in blood, suggesting blood repertoires may reflect thyroid immune responses. In validation, the model predicted progression to ophthalmopathy a median of about 6.5 months before onset, with approximately 68% sensitivity and just under 75% specificity.

To note about this clonotype: What this receptor recognizes is not known. One base away there is no much larger clone; base qualities are not given.

In the ophthalmopathy patients, disease was moderately to severely active, with a Clinical Activity Score of 3 or more, a NOSPECS grade of 4 or more, and a duration of less than 3 months. Patients with uncontrolled infections, other autoimmune diseases, pregnancy or lactation were excluded. Diagnoses were based on clinical symptoms, serum thyroxine and TRAb, thyroid ultrasound and orbital computed tomography. PBMCs were separated from under 11 ml of fresh peripheral blood using Ficoll-Paque density gradient centrifugation. Total RNA was extracted using Trizol reagent, and RNA quality was assessed on an Agilent 2100 Bioanalyzer. TCR beta CDR3 regions were amplified from RNA transcripts. The first round of RT-PCR for the TCR CDR3 was performed with the HTBI primer set and the Qiagen OneStep RT-PCR kit. The libraries were constructed in a second round of multiplex PCR and then size-selected and purified. The libraries were sequenced on an Illumina HiSeq2000 using paired-end 100 bp reads. Per the source publication's procedure: SOAPnuke was used to process the raw data, removing reads that contained adapters or uncalled bases, had a mean Phred below 15, or lacked an exact match to the constant primer or identifier. COPE v1.2.5 was used to merge high-quality paired reads, and clonotypes were defined as unique nucleotide sequences. Clonotypes were aligned to IMGT TRBV, TRBD and TRBJ reference segments using MiTCR v1.1. Only V-J combinations with frequency above 0.0001, covering 99% to 99.2% of repertoires, were analysed. The TCS score was defined as the ratio of F50 (clonal expansion) to E x V (chaos), calculated using BLOSUM62-based TCRdist between CDR3 peptides within each V-J. Welch's t-statistics and random forest reduced around 520 V-J features to around 14, which were used in a naive Bayes classifier (R e1071). The raw public data were reprocessed by TCRdb itself: fastp quality trimming at Q25, MiXCR clonotype calling, in-frame beta chains only. Merged by CDR3 protein, the rows form single entries marked with the most common genes and DNA. TCRdb assigned the V and J calls; the authors' analysis was not used. The sample table shows some 550,000 distinct CDR3 sequences, and about 16% are seen once. The top ten clones comprise less than 3.5% of the sample.

The sample comprised blood. The sequence was collected from a woman in her 40s with Graves' ophthalmopathy.

The nucleotide sequence reads as follows: TGCGCCAGCAGCTTCATGAGGGGGGACACTGAAGCTTTCTTT. Its coded protein is CASSFMRGDTEAFF. The chain is made from TRBV5-1 and TRBJ1-1; TRBD1 is possibly the D segment (6 matching bases). From its cysteine to its phenylalanine, the CDR3 spans 14 amino acids. Only the CDR3 DNA is retained, 42 bases long and in frame from the first base. From a lookup of the germline V gene, CDR1 and CDR2 are SGHRS and YFSETQ. V sheds 2 bases and J sheds 3 bases, leaving 11 bases between their ends.